This T cell receptor beta chain was found in a study of T cell clonotyping in hematopoietic cell transplantation. Clones were read by immunoSEQ multiplex PCR, and TCRdb kept only the in-frame ones, dropping some. The sample lists roughly 12,000 clones; less than 60% were seen once. The length of the CDR3 is 10 residues. CDR1 and CDR2 (germline): LNHDA, SQIVND (reference sequence). Trimming took 10 bases from V and 4 from J, leaving 7 bases between them. In its sample, this clone ranks as large. The rearrangement uses TRBV19 and TRBJ1-2, with unresolved D. The sequencing input was peripheral blood mononuclear cells. The TCR originated in a man aged 50 to 59 in good health. Some clones in this sample may be carry-over from other donors' samples. The CDR3, as DNA: TGTGCCACTGAGGCCTATGGCTACACCTTC. It translates to CATEAYGYTF.